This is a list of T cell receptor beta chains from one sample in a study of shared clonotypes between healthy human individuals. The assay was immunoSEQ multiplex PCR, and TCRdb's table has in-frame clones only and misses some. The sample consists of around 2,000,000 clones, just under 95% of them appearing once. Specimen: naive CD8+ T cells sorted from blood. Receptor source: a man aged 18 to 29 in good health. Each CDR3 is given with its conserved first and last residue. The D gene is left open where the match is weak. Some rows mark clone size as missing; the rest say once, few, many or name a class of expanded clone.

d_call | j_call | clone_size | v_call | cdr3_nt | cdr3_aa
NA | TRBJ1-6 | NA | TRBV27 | TGTGCCAGCAGCCCAGGGGCCGGGAGTTCACCCCTCCACTTT | CASSPGAGSSPLHF
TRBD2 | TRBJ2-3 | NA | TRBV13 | TGTGCCAGCAGCCCCGGGGAGGGGATCACAGATACGCAGTATTTT | CASSPGEGITDTQYF
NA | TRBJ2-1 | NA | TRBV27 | TGTGCCAGCAGTTTAGGCGCGTGGGGTGAGCAGTTCTTC | CASSLGAWGEQFF
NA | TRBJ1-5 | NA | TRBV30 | TGTGCCTGGAGCCCGGGGGAGGGGGGGCAGCCCCAGCATTTT | CAWSPGEGGQPQHF
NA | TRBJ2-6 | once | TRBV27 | TGTGCCAGCAGTAGGGTAGGGCCGGTTGGTGGGGCCAACGTCCTGACTTTC | CASSRVGPVGGANVLTF
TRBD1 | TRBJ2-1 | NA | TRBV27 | TGTGCCATCCGGGGACAGTCCCCCAATGAGCAGTTCTTC | CAIRGQSPNEQFF
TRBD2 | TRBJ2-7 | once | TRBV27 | TGTGCCAGCACCATAGGGGCGGTGAAGCGGGAGGGCCTGGACGAGCAGTACTTC | CASTIGAVKREGLDEQYF
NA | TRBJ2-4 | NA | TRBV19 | TGTGCCAGTAGTATGGGGGGGGCCGCCGCCAACATTCAGTACTTC | CASSMGGAAANIQYF
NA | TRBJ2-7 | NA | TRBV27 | TGTGCCAGCAGTTTATCGACTCTATACGAGCAGTACTTC | CASSLSTLYEQYF
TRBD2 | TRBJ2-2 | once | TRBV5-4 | TGTGCCAGCAGCTCCGGACTAGCGGGAGGAAGCACCGGGGAGCTGTTTTTT | CASSSGLAGGSTGELFF
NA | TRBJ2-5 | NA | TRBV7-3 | TGTGCCAGCAGCCCCGGGACGTCTCAAGAGACCCAGTACTTC | CASSPGTSQETQYF
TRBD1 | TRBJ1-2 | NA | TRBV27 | TGTGCCAGCAGTTTATCCCGACAGGGGCTGAATGGCTACACCTTC | CASSLSRQGLNGYTF